This T cell receptor beta chain appears in the sequencing data of a study of blood T cell repertoires in COVID-19 (dated by TCRdb to about 2020). At the level of the whole study: Collaborator samples came from the United States, Italy and Spain and covered acute and convalescent phases of COVID-19. The prospective study material was composed of cDNA or gDNA derived from T cells, B-cell-depleted T cells, or PBMCs. The dataset comprised deeply sampled blood TCRbeta repertoires from subjects exposed to, actively infected with, or recovered from COVID-19. The repertoires were released in a freely available public database meant as a resource for research on the immune response to SARS-CoV-2. The samples were drawn from two sources: the first 160 participants of the ongoing ImmuneRACE study, and approximately 1,300 subjects contributed by 6 global collaborators. Nearly every sample came with metadata listing a de-identified subject ID, COVID-19 status, age in years and sex. Where available, HLA class I and class II types were obtained from metadata supplied by the sample provider rather than from assay-based typing.

To note about this clone: Its antigen specificity is not known. No much larger clonotype is one base removed from it; base qualities were not supplied.

Findings and caveats that apply to the study as a whole: The quantity of clinical and demographic metadata differed by source and by participant and was supplied without curation.

Whole blood was collected in K2EDTA tubes by collaborating institutions according to the institutions' own protocols. For TCRbeta analysis, collaborators shipped samples in one of three forms: frozen whole blood, isolated PBMCs, or DNA extracted from either of those sample types. TCRbeta CDR3 regions were amplified from genomic DNA using the immunoSEQ Assay, a bias-controlled multiplex PCR. The original pipeline was this. Within the assay, amplification of reference gene primers was used to estimate how many nucleated cells each sample contained. To quantify the absolute abundance of each unique TCRbeta CDR3 rearrangement, sequence reads were collapsed and filtered. For each sample, productive Simpson clonality was calculated as the square root of Simpson's diversity index across productive rearrangements. TCRdb re-hosts the immuneACCESS table, in-frame sequences only. Its copies lack some clones; in the studies checked, an unresolved V gene accounts for under half of them, and the cause for the rest is not known. The DNA gave D and trimming, while V, J and clone size come from that table. Across this sample there are 85,000 to 120,000 clones, with roughly 81% seen only once. Around 9.5% of the sample is held by the ten biggest clonotypes.

There are 14 amino acids in the CDR3, from cysteine to phenylalanine inclusive. CDR3 DNA only is kept here, 42 bases in frame from base 1. Trimming leaves V shorter by 1 base and J shorter by 5 bases, with the junction holding 2 bases beyond the gene matches. The germline V gene specifies KGHSH as CDR1 and LQKENI as CDR2. This clonotype was sampled from a man in his forties or fifties with active or convalescent COVID-19. The rearranged segments are TRBV18 and TRBJ1-1; TRBD1 matches 9 bases in the middle. Material for sequencing was peripheral blood. For the CDR3, the sequence is CASSPLDRGTEAFF. The bases are TGTGCCAGCTCACCACTGGACAGGGGAACTGAAGCTTTCTTT.